Described below is a single TCR beta chain sequence and its context. Its target antigen remains unknown. No base quality values were provided; no much bigger clone lies one nucleotide off. At the junction V is shortened by 1 base and J by 6 bases; bases outside the gene matches: 2. The germline V gene gives CDR1 as MNHEY and CDR2 as SVGAGI. Measured from the cysteine to the phenylalanine, the CDR3 is 13 residues long. Only the CDR3 region is kept as DNA, spanning 39 bases read in frame from base 1. These data belong to a study of blood T cell repertoires in COVID-19 (dated by TCRdb to about 2020). Study-wide context: Samples covering the acute and convalescent phases of COVID-19 were provided by collaborators in the United States, Italy and Spain. A de-identified subject ID, COVID-19 status, age in years and sex were almost always included in the sample metadata. The samples were drawn from the first 160 participants of the ongoing ImmuneRACE study and from 950 to 1,500 subjects provided by 6 global collaborators. Deeply sampled blood TCRbeta repertoires from subjects exposed to, actively infected with, or recovered from COVID-19 were included in the dataset. Where available, HLA class I and class II types were obtained from metadata supplied by the sample provider rather than from assay-based typing. The repertoires were made available in a free public database intended to serve as a resource for research on the immune response to SARS-CoV-2. The prospective study material was composed of cDNA or gDNA derived from T cells, B-cell-depleted T cells, or PBMCs.

TCRbeta CDR3 regions were amplified from genomic DNA using the immunoSEQ Assay, a bias-controlled multiplex PCR. Per the authors' processing: The number of nucleated cells in each sample was estimated from the amplification of reference gene primers within the assay. To quantify the absolute abundance of each unique TCRbeta CDR3 rearrangement, sequence reads were collapsed and filtered. For each sample, productive Simpson clonality was calculated by taking the square root of Simpson's diversity index across productive rearrangements. As stored in TCRdb, this immuneACCESS dataset retains in-frame rearrangements with V and J assigned. A fraction of the clones does not appear; measured against another copy, unresolved V genes explain less than half of the discrepancy, and the remainder lacks a known reason. That table gives V, J and clone size, and the DNA gave D and trimming. This sample lists 120,000 or so clones; about nine tenths were detected once. Of the sample, over 7% falls within the top ten clones.

Study-level results and caveats: How much clinical and demographic metadata was included differed by source and by participant, and the metadata was provided uncurated.

Whole blood was collected in K2EDTA tubes by collaborating institutions according to the institutions' own protocols. For TCRbeta analysis, collaborator samples were shipped as frozen whole blood, as isolated PBMCs, or as DNA extracted from either sample type. The receptor comes from a human donor in a cohort sampled during active COVID-19. Sequencing was performed on peripheral blood. The chain uses TRBV6-5 and TRBJ2-7; 8 central bases correspond to TRBD2. The CDR3 corresponds to CASSYFGTSEQYF. In nucleotides, the sequence is TGTGCCAGCAGTTACTTTGGGACTAGCGAGCAGTACTTC.